This T cell receptor beta chain is drawn from a study of blood T cell repertoires in COVID-19. Whole-study context: The origin of the acute and convalescent COVID-19 samples was the United States, Italy and Spain. The cDNA or gDNA used as material had been derived from T cells, B-cell-depleted T cells, or PBMCs.

Source study methods: Amplification with reference gene primers provided the estimates of nucleated cell counts. Clones were sequenced by immunoSEQ multiplex PCR, and TCRdb holds only the in-frame ones, with some missing. D and trimming come from the DNA, and the V and J calls and clone size come from that table. The top ten clones hold 25% to 30% of a sample with about 38,000 clones, 90% of them seen once. With 5 bases clipped from V and 2 bases from J, the junction kept 7 bases outside the gene matches. The length of the CDR3 is 17 residues. The germline CDR1 and CDR2 sequences are SNHLY and FYNNEI.

Sequences were obtained from peripheral blood. This TCR was sampled from a man aged 55 to 70 with active or convalescent COVID-19. V usage is TRBV2 and J usage is TRBJ2-1, with 12 bases matching TRBD1. The chain's CDR3 is CASSTTGTGGAYNEQFF. CDR3 bases: TGTGCCAGCAGTACCACCGGGACAGGGGGCGCCTACAATGAGCAGTTCTTC.